A single sample gave rise to the 2 T cell receptor beta chains below, sequenced in a study of blood T cells in healthy people across ages (dated by TCRdb to 2014 to 2015). Library preparation used 5' RACE. These reads were obtained on an Illumina HiSeq 2500. A second roughly 7 to 11 cycle PCR used a sample-barcoded 5' primer and a J-beta primer mix. The public reads were quality trimmed at Q25 with fastp and then assembled into clones with MiXCR by TCRdb, keeping productive beta chains. CDR3 protein duplicates are merged, each entry listing the most common genes and DNA. Across this sample there are around 500,000 distinct CDR3 sequences, with around 50% seen only once. The ten largest clones take up around 23% of the sample. Sequenced material: blood. These receptors were collected from an elderly man in good health.

The gene calls are TRBV7-2 and TRBJ2-7; a possible D gene is TRBD1 (5 bases). Deletions cut 5 bases from V and 1 base from J, with 21 bases between. Germline V lookup: CDR1 SGHTA, CDR2 FQGNSA. This CDR3 region has 17 residues. The DNA of the CDR3 is TGTGCCAGCAGCCAACAGGCAGGAAGGGGTGGGTCCTACGAGCAGTACTTC. Encoded protein: CASSQQAGRGGSYEQYF.

This clonotype showed up just once. V gene TRBV6-5 combines with J gene TRBJ1-2; D call uncertain. Trimming stripped 8 bases from V and 0 bases from J, with 10 bases between. The length of the CDR3 is 13 residues. Germline assignment: CDR1 MNHEY and CDR2 SVGAGI. This CDR3 is CASRQESNYGYTF. The DNA for the CDR3 is TGTGCCAGCCGCCAGGAGTCTAACTATGGCTACACCTTC.